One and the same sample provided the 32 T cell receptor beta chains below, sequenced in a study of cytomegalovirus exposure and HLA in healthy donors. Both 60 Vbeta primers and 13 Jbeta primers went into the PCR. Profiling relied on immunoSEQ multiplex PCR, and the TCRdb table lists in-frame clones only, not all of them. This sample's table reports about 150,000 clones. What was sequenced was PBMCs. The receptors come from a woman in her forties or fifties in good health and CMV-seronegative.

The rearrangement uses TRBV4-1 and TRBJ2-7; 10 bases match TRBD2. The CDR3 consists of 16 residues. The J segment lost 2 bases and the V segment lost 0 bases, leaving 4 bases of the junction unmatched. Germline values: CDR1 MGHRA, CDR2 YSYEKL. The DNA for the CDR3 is TGCGCCAGCAGCCAAGAAGCGGGAGGGCCCCCCTACGAGCAGTACTTC. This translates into CASSQEAGGPPYEQYF.

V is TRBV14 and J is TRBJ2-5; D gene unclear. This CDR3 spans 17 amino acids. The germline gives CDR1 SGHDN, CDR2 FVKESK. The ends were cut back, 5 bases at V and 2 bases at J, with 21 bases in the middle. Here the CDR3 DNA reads TGTGCCAGCAGCACCACCCCCTATCAACAGTTACAAGAGACCCAGTACTTC. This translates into CASSTTPYQQLQETQYF.

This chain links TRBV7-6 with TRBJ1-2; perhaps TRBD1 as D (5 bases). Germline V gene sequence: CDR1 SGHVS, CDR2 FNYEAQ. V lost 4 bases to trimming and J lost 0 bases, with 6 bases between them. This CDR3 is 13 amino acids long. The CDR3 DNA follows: TGTGCCAGCAGCTCAGGGACTAACTATGGCTACACCTTC. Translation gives CASSSGTNYGYTF. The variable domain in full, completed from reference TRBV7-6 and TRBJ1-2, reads GAGVSQSPRYKVTKRGQDVALRCDPISGHVSLYWYRQALGQGPEFLTYFNYEAQQDKSGLPNDRFSAERPEGSISTLTIQRTEQRDSAMYRCASSSGTNYGYTFGSGTRLTVV.

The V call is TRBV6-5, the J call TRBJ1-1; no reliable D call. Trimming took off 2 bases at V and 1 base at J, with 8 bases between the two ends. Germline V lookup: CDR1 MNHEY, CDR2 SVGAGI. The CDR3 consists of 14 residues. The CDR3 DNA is TGTGCCAGCAGTTACCCGTTTTGGAACACTGAAGCTTTCTTT. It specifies CASSYPFWNTEAFF.

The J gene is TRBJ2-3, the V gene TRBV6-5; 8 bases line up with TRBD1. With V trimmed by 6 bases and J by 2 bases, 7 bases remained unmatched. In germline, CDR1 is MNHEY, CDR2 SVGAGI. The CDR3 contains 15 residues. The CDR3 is CASSPQGAHTDTQYF. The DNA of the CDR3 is TGTGCCAGCAGCCCGCAGGGGGCGCACACAGATACGCAGTATTTT.

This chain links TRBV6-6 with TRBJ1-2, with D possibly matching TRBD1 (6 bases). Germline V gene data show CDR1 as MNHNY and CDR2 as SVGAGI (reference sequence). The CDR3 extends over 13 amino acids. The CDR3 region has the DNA TGTGTCGTAAGGGGGGGAGGACGCTATGGCTACACCTTC. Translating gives CVVRGGGRYGYTF.

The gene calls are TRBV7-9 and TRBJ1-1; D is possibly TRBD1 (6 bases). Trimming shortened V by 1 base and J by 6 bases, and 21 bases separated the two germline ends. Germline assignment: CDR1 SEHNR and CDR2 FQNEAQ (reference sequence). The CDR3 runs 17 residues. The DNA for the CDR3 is TGTGCCAGCAGCTTAGGGGGGCCGGGACGGAAGCTCTCTGAAGCTTTCTTT. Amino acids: CASSLGGPGRKLSEAFF. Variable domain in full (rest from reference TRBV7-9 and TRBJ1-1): DTGVSQNPRHKITKRGQNVTFRCDPISEHNRLYWYRQTLGQGPEFLTYFQNEAQLEKSRLLSDRFSAERPKGSFSTLEIQRTEQGDSAMYLCASSLGGPGRKLSEAFFGQGTRLTVV.

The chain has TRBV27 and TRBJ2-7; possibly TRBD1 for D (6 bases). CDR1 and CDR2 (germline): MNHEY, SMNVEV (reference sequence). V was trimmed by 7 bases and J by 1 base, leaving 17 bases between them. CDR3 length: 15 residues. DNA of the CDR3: TGTGCCAGCAAGGAACTCTTGGACAGTTCCTACGAGCAGTACTTC. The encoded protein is CASKELLDSSYEQYF.

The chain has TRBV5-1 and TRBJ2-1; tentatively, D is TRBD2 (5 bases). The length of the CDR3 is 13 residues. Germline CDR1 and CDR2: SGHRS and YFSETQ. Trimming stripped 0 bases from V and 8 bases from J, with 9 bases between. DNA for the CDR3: TGCGCCAGCAGCTTGGGAGGGAGCGATGAGCAGTTCTTC. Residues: CASSLGGSDEQFF.

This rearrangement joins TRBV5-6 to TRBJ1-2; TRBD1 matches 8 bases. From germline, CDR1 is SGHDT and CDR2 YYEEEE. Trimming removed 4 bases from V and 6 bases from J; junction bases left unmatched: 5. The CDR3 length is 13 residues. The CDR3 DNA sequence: TGTGCCAGCAGCCAGACAGGGGAACATGGCTACACCTTC. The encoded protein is CASSQTGEHGYTF. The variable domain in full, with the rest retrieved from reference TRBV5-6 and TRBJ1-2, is DAGVTQSPTHLIKTRGQQVTLRCSPKSGHDTVSWYQQALGQGPQFIFQYYEEEERQRGNFPDRFSGHQFPNYSSELNVNALLLGDSALYLCASSQTGEHGYTFGSGTRLTVV.

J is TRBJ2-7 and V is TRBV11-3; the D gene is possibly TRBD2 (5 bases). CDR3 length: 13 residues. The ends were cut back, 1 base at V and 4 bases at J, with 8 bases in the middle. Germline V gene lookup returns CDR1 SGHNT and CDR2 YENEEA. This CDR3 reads CASSLGGQYEQYF. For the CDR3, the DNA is TGTGCCAGCAGCTTAGGCGGGCAATACGAGCAGTACTTC. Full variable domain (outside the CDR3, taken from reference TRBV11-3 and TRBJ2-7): EAGVVQSPRYKIIEKKQPVAFWCNPISGHNTLYWYLQNLGQGPELLIRYENEEAVDDSQLPKDRFSAERLKGVDSTLKIQPAELGDSAVYLCASSLGGQYEQYFGPGTRLTVT.

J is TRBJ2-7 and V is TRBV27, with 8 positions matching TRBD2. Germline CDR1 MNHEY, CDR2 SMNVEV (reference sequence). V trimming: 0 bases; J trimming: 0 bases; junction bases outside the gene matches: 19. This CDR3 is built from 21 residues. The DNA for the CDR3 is TGTGCCAGCAGTTTATCGAAACCCGTCCCAAGGACTAGCATTCCCTCCTACGAGCAGTACTTC. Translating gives CASSLSKPVPRTSIPSYEQYF.

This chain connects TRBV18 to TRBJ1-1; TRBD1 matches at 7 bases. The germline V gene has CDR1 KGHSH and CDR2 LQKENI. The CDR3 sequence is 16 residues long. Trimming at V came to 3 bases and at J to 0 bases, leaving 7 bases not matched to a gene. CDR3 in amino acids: CASSPKDRTMNTEAFF. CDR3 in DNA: TGTGCCAGCTCACCCAAGGACAGGACAATGAACACTGAAGCTTTCTTT. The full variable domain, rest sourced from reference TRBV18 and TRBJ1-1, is NAGVMQNPRHLVRRRGQEARLRCSPMKGHSHVYWYRQLPEEGLKFMVYLQKENIIDESGMPKERFSAEFPKEGPSILRIQQVVRGDSAAYFCASSPKDRTMNTEAFFGQGTRLTVV.

The CDR3 coding sequence is TGTGCCAGCAGCTTGGCCGGGACAGGGGGTCTATATGAGCAGTTCTTC. This gives the protein CASSLAGTGGLYEQFF. The chain combines TRBV11-2 with TRBJ2-1; 11 positions agree with TRBD1. The CDR3 is 16 amino acids. Germline V CDR1 and CDR2: SGHAT, FQNNGV. The V gene end was trimmed by 3 bases and the J gene end by 8 bases; junction bases not matched to a gene: 9.

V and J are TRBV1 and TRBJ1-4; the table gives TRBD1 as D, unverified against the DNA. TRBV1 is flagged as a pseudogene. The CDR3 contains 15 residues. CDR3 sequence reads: CTSSHPGQPNEKLFF. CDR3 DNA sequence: TGCACCAGCAGTCACCCGGGACAACCTAATGAAAAACTGTTTTTT.

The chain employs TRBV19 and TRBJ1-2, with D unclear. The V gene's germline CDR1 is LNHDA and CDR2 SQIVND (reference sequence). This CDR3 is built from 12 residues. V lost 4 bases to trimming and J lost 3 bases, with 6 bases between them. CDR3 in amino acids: CASSTADYGYTF. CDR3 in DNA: TGTGCCAGTAGTACTGCAGACTATGGCTACACCTTC.

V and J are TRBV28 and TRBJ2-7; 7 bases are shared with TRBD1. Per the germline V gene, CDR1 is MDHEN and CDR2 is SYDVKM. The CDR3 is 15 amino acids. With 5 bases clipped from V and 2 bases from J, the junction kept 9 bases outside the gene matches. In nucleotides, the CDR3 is TGTGCCAGCAGTACAACGGACAGGCTACCCTACGAGCAGTACTTC. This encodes CASSTTDRLPYEQYF.

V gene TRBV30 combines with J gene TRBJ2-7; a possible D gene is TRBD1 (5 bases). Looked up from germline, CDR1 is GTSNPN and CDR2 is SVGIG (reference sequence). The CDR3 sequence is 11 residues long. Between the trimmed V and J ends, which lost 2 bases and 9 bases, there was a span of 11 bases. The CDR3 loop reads CAWSIGHGQYF. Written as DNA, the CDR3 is TGTGCCTGGAGTATTGGACACGGGCAGTACTTC.

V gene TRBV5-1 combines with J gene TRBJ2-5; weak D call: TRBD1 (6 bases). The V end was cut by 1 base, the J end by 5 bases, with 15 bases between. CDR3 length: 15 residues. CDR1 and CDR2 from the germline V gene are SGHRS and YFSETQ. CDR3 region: CASSLMGARGETQYF. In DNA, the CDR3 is TGCGCCAGCAGCTTGATGGGGGCGCGAGGGGAGACCCAGTACTTC.

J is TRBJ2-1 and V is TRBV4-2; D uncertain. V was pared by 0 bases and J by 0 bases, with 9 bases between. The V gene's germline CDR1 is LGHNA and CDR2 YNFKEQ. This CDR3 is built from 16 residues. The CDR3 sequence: CASSQEVHSSYNEQFF. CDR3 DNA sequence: TGTGCCAGCAGCCAAGAAGTCCACAGCTCCTACAATGAGCAGTTCTTC.

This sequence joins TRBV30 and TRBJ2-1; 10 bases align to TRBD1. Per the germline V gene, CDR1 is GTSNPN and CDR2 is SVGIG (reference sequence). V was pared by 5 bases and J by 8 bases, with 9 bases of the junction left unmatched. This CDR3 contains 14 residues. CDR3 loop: CAWRRQGALDEQFF. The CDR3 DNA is TGTGCCTGGCGAAGACAGGGGGCTTTGGATGAGCAGTTCTTC.

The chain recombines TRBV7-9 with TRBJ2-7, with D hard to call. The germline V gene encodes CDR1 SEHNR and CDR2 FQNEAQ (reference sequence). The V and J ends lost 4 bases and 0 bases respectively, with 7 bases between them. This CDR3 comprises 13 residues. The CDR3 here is CASSSRSSYEQYF. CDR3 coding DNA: TGTGCCAGCAGCTCGAGGAGCTCCTACGAGCAGTACTTC.

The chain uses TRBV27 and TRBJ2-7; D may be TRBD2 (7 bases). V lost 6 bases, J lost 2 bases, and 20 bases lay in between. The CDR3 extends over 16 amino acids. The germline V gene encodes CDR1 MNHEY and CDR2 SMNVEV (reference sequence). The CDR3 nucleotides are TGTGCCAGCAGCAATCGGGGGGCTTTTGCAGCCTACGAGCAGTACTTC. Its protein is CASSNRGAFAAYEQYF.

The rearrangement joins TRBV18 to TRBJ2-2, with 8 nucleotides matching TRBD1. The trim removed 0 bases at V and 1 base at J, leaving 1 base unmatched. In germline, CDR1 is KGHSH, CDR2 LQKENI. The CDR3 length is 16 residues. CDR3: CASSPPGTGNTGELFF. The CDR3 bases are TGTGCCAGCTCACCACCCGGGACAGGGAACACCGGGGAGCTGTTTTTT.

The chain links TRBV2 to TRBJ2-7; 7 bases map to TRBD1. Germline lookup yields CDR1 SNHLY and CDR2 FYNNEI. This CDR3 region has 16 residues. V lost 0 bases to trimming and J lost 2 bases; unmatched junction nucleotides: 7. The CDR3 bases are TGTGCCAGCAGTGAAGCAACCCGGACAGGACCCTACGAGCAGTACTTC. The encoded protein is CASSEATRTGPYEQYF.

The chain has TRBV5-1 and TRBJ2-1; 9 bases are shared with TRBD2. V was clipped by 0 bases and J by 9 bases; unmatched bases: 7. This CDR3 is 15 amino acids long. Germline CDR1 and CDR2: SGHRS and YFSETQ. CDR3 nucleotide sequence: TGCGCCAGCAGCTTGGGGGGGGGACTAGCAGCTGAGCAGTTCTTC. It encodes CASSLGGGLAAEQFF. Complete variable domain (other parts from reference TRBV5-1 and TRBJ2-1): KAGVTQTPRYLIKTRGQQVTLSCSPISGHRSVSWYQQTPGQGLQFLFEYFSETQRNKGNFPGRFSGRQFSNSRSEMNVSTLELGDSALYLCASSLGGGLAAEQFFGPGTRLTVL.

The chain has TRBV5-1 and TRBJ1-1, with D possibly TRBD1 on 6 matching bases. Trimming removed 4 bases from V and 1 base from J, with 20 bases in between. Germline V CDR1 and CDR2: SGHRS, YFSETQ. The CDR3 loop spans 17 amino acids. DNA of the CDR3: TGCGCCAGCAGCGTGGCCAGGACAGTACGAGGGAACACTGAAGCTTTCTTT. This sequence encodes CASSVARTVRGNTEAFF.

This CDR3 reads CASGLRGLSYNEQFF. The CDR3 nucleotides are TGTGCTAGTGGTTTAAGGGGACTATCCTACAATGAGCAGTTCTTC. The gene calls are TRBV12-5 and TRBJ2-1; TRBD2 matches at 7 bases. Germline-derived CDR1 and CDR2 are LGHNT and FRNRAP. The V segment lost 3 bases and the J segment 1 base; nucleotides outside the gene matches: 3. CDR3 length: 15 amino acids.

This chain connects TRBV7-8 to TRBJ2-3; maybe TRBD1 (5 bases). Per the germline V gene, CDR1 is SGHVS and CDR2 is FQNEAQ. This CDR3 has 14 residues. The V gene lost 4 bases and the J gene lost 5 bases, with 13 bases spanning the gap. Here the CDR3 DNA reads TGTGCCAGCAGCTCCCCAGCGCAGGGAGATACGCAGTATTTT. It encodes CASSSPAQGDTQYF.

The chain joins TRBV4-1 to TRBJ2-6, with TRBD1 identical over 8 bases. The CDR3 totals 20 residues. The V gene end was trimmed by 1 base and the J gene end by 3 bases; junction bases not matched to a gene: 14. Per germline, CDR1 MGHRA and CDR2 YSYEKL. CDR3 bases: TGCGCCAGCAGCCAAGGTGTGCCAGGCAGGGGGCTTCTTGGGGCCAACGTCCTGACTTTC. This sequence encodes CASSQGVPGRGLLGANVLTF.

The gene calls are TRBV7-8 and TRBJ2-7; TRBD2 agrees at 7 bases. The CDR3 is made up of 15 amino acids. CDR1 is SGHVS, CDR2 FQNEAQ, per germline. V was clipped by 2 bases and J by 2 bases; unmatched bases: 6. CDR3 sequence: CASSLLGGGTYEQYF. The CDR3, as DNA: TGTGCCAGCAGCTTATTGGGGGGAGGGACCTACGAGCAGTACTTC.

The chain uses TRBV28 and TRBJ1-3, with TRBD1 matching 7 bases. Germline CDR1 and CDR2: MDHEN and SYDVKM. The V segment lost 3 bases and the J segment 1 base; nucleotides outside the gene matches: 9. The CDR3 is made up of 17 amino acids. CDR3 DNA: TGTGCCAGCAGTTTTGAAACAGGGGTTATATCTGGAAACACCATATATTTT. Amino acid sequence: CASSFETGVISGNTIYF.